Shown below are 5 T cell receptor beta chains from a single sample sequenced in a study of vaccination and CD4 T cells after COVID-19. No antigen has been identified for these receptors. Treatment indicated: roughly ten-day PBMC culture with coronavirus spike peptide pools or control peptides (ViraFEST assay). Sequenced with the Oncomine TCR Beta short-read assay was DNA taken from cultured CD4+ T cells. TCRdb redid the calling of the PCR reads with MiXCR, one entry per CDR3 protein. Here the sample spans about 13,000 distinct CDR3 sequences, 27% being singletons. This sample comprised CD4+ T cells from blood, cultured in vitro, obtained before SARS-CoV-2 vaccination. Receptors were obtained from a human donor who received a COVID-19 vaccine.

The chain couples TRBV5-4 to TRBJ1-3, with TRBD1 as a possible D gene (6 bases). This CDR3 is built from 16 residues. Germline V gene sequence: CDR1 SGHNT, CDR2 YYREEE (reference sequence). The V and J ends lost 4 bases and 0 bases respectively, with 14 bases between them. CDR3 in DNA: TGTGCCAGCAGCAAGATGGGACAAATCTCTGGAAACACCATATATTTT. Its protein is CASSKMGQISGNTIYF.

The chain employs TRBV5-6 and TRBJ1-2; 7 nucleotides match TRBD1. CDR3 length: 16 residues. CDR1 is SGHDT and CDR2 is YYEEEE in the germline V gene. V shed 2 bases and J 0 bases; nucleotides not matched to a gene: 7. The CDR3 loop is CASSFFDRAANYGYTF. The CDR3 nucleotides are TGTGCCAGCAGCTTTTTTGACAGGGCCGCTAACTATGGCTACACCTTC. The full variable domain, in which reference TRBV5-6 and TRBJ1-2 provide the parts outside the CDR3, is DAGVTQSPTHLIKTRGQQVTLRCSPKSGHDTVSWYQQALGQGPQFIFQYYEEEERQRGNFPDRFSGHQFPNYSSELNVNALLLGDSALYLCASSFFDRAANYGYTFGSGTRLTVV.

This chain uses TRBV10-2 with TRBJ2-2; no firm D call. V was cut by 4 bases and J by 6 bases, with 6 bases left in between. From germline, CDR1 is WSHSY and CDR2 SAAADI. This CDR3 has 12 residues. The CDR3 reads CASSVFSGELFF. As DNA, the CDR3 is TGCGCCAGCAGTGTCTTTTCCGGGGAGCTGTTTTTT.

The chain links TRBV20-1 to TRBJ1-3; D perhaps matches TRBD1 (5 bases). Between the trimmed V and J ends, which lost 0 bases and 5 bases, there was a span of 14 bases. This CDR3 has 15 amino acids. CDR1 and CDR2 (germline): DFQATT, SNEGSKA (reference sequence). The CDR3: CSARDRSGLRNTIYF. CDR3 nucleotides: TGCAGTGCTAGAGATCGATCGGGGCTTCGAAACACCATATATTTT.

This clonotype was detected a few times. The chain combines TRBV12-3 or TRBV12-4 with TRBJ1-5; D ambiguous. The CDR3 is 12 residues long. Trimming took off 1 base at V and 6 bases at J, with 4 bases between the two ends. The CDR3 DNA sequence: TGTGCCAGCAGTTTAGAGGGTCAGCCCCAGCATTTT. Translating it yields CASSLEGQPQHF.